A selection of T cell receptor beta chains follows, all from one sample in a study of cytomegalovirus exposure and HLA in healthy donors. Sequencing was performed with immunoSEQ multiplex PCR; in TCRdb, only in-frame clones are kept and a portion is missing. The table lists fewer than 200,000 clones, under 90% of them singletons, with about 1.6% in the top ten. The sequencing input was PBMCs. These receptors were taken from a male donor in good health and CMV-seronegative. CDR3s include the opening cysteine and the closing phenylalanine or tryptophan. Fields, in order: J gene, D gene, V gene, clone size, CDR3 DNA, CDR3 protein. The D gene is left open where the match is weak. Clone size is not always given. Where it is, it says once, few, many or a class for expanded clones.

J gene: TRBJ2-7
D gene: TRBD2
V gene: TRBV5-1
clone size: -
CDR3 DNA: TGCGCCAGCAGCTCCGGTGGGACTAGCAGTCCCCCATCGTACGAGCAGTACTTC
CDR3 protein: CASSSGGTSSPPSYEQYF

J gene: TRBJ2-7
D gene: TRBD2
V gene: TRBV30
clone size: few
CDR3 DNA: TGTGCCTGGAGGACGACTAGCGGGACCTACGAGCAGTACTTC
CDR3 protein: CAWRTTSGTYEQYF

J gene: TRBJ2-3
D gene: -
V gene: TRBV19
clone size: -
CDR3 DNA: TGTGCTAGCGCCGGGGATACGCAGTATTTT
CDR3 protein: CASAGDTQYF

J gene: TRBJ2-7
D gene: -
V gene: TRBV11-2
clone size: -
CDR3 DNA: TGTGCCAGCAGCTCCCCGGACAGTGTTAGGATGTGGTCGGAAGAGCAGTACTTC
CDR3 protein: CASSSPDSVRMWSEEQYF

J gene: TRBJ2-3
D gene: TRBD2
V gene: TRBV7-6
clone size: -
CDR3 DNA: TGTGCCAGCAGCTTGTCTGGCGGGAGCGGCACAGATACGCAGTATTTT
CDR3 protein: CASSLSGGSGTDTQYF

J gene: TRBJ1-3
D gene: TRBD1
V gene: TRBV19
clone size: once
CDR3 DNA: TGTGCCAGTAGTACCGACCGGGACAGTGGGAACACCATATATTTT
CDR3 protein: CASSTDRDSGNTIYF

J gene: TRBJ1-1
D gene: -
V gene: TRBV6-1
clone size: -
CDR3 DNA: TGTGCCAGCAGTGAAGTACCCCTTAGGATGTCGGGGAACACTGAAGCTTTCTTT
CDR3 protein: CASSEVPLRMSGNTEAFF

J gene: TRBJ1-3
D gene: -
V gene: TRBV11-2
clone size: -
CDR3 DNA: TGTGCCAGCAGCGCAGGGGTACCTGGAAACACCATATATTTT
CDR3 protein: CASSAGVPGNTIYF

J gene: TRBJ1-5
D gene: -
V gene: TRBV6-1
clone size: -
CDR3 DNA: TGTGCCAGCAGTGAACAAGGACAGACATATAGCAATCAGCCCCAGCATTTT
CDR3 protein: CASSEQGQTYSNQPQHF

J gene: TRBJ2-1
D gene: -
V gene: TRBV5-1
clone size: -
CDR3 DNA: TGCGCCAGCAGCTTGGCAGACACCTCCTACAATGAGCAGTTCTTC
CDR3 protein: CASSLADTSYNEQFF

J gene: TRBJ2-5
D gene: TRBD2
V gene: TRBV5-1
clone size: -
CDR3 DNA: TGCGCCAGCAGATTAGACCGGGGGGAAGTACAAGAGACCCAGTACTTC
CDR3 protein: CASRLDRGEVQETQYF

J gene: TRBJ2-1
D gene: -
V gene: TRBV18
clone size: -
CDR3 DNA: TGTGCCAGCTCACAGTCCGAGATGTTTGAGCAGTTCTTC
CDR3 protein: CASSQSEMFEQFF

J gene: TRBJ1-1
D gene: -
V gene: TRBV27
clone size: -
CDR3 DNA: TGTGCCAGCAGTCGGGACACTTTGAACACTGAAGCTTTCTTT
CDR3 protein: CASSRDTLNTEAFF

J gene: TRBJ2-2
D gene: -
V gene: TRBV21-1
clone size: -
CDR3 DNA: TGTGCCAGCAGCACCCGGCACGGGACAGGGTCGAACACCGGGGAGCTGTTTTTT
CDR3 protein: CASSTRHGTGSNTGELFF

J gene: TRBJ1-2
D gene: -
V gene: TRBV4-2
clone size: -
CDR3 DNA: TGTGCCAGCAGCCTTGAAAGAGGGGGAGAGCTCTCTGGCTACACCTTC
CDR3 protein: CASSLERGGELSGYTF

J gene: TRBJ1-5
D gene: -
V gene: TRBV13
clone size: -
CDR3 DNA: TGTGCCAGCAGCTTGCAGGGGAGCAATCAGCCCCAGCATTTT
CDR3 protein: CASSLQGSNQPQHF

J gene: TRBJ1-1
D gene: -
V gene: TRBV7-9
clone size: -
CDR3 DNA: TGTGCCAGCAGCTTAGTGGTACACAACACTGAAGCTTTCTTT
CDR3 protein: CASSLVVHNTEAFF

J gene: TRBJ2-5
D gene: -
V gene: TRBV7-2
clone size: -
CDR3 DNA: TGTGCCAGCAGCACGGACGGGGGTCGGGAGACCCAGTACTTC
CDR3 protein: CASSTDGGRETQYF

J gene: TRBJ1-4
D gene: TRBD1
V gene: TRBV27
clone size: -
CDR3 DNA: TGTGCCAGCAGTTTATCCTGGGACAGGGGTGAAAAACTGTTTTTT
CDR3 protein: CASSLSWDRGEKLFF

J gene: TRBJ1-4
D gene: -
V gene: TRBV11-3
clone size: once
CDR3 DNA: TGTGCCAGCAGCCAGGGGAATGAAAAACTGTTTTTT
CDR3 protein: CASSQGNEKLFF

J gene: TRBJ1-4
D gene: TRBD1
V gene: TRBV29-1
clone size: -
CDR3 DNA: TGCAGCGCTGGGGACAGGGGGTATGAAAAACTGTTTTTT
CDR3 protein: CSAGDRGYEKLFF

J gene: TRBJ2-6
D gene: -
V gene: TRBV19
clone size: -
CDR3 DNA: TGTGCCAGTAGTATGAGTGCGTCTGGGGCCAACGTCCTGACTTTC
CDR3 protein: CASSMSASGANVLTF

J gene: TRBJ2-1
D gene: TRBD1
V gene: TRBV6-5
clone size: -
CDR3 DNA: TGTGCCAGCAGTTACTCGAGCCAGGGGGTGTACAATGAGCAGTTCTTC
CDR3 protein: CASSYSSQGVYNEQFF

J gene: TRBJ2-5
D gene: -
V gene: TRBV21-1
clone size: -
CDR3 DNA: TGTGCCAGCAGCGGCCTTCCCGGCGGGGAGACCCAGTACTTC
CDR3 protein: CASSGLPGGETQYF

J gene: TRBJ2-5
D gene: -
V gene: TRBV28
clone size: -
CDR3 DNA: TGTGCCAGCAGTTTATTATCGGGTTCAAGAGCGGAGACCCAGTACTTC
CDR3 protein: CASSLLSGSRAETQYF

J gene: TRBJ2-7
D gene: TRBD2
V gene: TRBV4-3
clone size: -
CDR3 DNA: TGCGCCAGCAGCGGGGACTATAGCCACGAGCAGTACTTC
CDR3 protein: CASSGDYSHEQYF

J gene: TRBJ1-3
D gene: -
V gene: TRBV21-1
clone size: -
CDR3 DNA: TGTGCCAGCAGCCCGCGACGTCCGGGGGAAAGCTCTGGAAACACCATATATTTT
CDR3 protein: CASSPRRPGESSGNTIYF

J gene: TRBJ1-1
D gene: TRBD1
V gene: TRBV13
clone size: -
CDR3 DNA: TGTGCCAGCAGCCCCTGGGACAGAGAAGCTTTCTTT
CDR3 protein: CASSPWDREAFF

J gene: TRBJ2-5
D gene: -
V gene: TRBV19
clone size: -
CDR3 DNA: TGTGCCAGTAGTCACTTGGGGGCCCTGAGTTTGGGCGGTGAGACCCAGTACTTC
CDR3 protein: CASSHLGALSLGGETQYF

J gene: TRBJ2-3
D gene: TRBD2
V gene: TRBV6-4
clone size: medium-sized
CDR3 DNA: TGTGCCAGCAGTGACCTAACTAGCGACACAGATACGCAGTATTTT
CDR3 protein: CASSDLTSDTDTQYF

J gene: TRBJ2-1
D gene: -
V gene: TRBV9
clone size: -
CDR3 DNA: TGTGCCAGCAGCGTAGCAGGCGGGATCTCCTACAATGAGCAGTTCTTC
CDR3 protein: CASSVAGGISYNEQFF

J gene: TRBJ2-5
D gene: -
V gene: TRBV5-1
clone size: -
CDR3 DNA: TGCGCCAGCAACCCTCTACCGACAGGATCGGAGACCCAGTACTTC
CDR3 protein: CASNPLPTGSETQYF

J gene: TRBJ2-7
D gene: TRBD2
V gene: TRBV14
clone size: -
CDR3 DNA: TGTGCCAGCAGCCAAGATGCCCTAGCGGGGGGCTCTTACTTC
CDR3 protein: CASSQDALAGGSYF

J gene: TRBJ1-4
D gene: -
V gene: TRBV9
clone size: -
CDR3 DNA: TGTGCCAGCAGCGTTAGTCAGGGAGGGGAAAAACTGTTTTTT
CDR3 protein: CASSVSQGGEKLFF

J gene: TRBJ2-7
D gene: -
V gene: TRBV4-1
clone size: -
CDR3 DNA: TGCGCCAGCAGACCAACGATTGACAGAGCCTACGAGCAGTACTTC
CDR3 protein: CASRPTIDRAYEQYF

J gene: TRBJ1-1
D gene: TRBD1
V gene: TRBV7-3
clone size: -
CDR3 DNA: TGTGCCAGCAGCTTAACGGGGGGACAGGGGACTGAAGCTTTCTTT
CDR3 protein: CASSLTGGQGTEAFF

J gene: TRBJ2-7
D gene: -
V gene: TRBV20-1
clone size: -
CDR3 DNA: TGCAGTGCTAGGAGCTCCTACGAGCAGTACTTC
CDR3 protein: CSARSSYEQYF

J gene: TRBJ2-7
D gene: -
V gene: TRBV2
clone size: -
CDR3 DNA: TGTGCCAGCAGCTTTGAACAGTACTCCTACGAGCAGTACTTC
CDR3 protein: CASSFEQYSYEQYF

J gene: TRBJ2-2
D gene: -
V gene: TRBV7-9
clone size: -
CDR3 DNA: TGTGCCAGCAGCTCACCCGTTGGTGGTAGCGCGAACACCGGGGAGCTGTTTTTT
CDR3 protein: CASSSPVGGSANTGELFF

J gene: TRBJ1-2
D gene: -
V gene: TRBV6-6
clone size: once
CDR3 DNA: TGTGCCAGCAGTTACTCAGGACAGACTTATGGCTACACCTTC
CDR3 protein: CASSYSGQTYGYTF

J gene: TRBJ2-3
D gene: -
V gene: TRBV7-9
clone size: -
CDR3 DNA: TGTGCCAGCAGCTTAGGTCTTGGAGATACAGATACGCAGTATTTT
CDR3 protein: CASSLGLGDTDTQYF

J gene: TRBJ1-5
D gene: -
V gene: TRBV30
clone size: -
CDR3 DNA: TGTGCCTGGACGGGGGTCCCCAATCAGCCCCAGCATTTT
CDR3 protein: CAWTGVPNQPQHF

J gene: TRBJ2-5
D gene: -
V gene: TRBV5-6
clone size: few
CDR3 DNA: TGTGCCAGCAGCCCTCAGTACCAAGAGACCCAGTACTTC
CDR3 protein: CASSPQYQETQYF

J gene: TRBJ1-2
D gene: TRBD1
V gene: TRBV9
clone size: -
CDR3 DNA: TGTGCCAGCAGCCCAGGGACAGGGACTGGCTACACCTTC
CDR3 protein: CASSPGTGTGYTF

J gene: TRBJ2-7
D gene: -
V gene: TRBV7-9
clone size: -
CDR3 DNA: TGTGCCAGCAGCCAACCGGGAATCTACGAGCAGTACTTC
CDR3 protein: CASSQPGIYEQYF